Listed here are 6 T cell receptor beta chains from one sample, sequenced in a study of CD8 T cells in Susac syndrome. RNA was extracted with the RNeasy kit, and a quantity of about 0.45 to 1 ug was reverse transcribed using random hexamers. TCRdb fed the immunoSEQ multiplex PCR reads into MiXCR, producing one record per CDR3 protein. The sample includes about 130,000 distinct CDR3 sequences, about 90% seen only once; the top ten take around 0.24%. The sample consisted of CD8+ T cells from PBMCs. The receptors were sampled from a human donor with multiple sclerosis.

The CDR3 protein is CASGAEVQQPQHF. CDR3 bases: TGTGCCAGTGGGGCAGAGGTACAGCAGCCCCAGCATTTT. This chain links TRBV2 with TRBJ1-5; the D gene is possibly TRBD1 (5 bases). The CDR3 is 13 residues long. Germline V gene sequence: CDR1 SNHLY, CDR2 FYNNEI. V was shortened by 9 bases and J by 7 bases, with 16 bases between the two germline ends.

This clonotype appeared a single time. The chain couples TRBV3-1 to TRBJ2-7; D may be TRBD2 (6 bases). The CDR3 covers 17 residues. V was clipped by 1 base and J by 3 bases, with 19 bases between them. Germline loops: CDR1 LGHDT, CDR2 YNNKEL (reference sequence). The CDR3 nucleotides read TGTGCCAGCAGCCAAGGTCTAGTAGCGGCCCACGGCTACGAGCAGTACTTC. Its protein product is CASSQGLVAAHGYEQYF.

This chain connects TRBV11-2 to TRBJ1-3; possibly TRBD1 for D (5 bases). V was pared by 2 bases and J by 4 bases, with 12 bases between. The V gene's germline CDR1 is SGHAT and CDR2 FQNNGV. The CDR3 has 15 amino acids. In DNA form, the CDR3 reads TGTGCCAGCAGCTTACAGGGATCTGGGGGAAACACCATATATTTT. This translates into CASSLQGSGGNTIYF.

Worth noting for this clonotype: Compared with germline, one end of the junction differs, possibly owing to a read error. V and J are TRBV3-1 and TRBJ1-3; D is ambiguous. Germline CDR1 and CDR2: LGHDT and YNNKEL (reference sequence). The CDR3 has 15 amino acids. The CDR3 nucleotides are TGTGCCAGCAGCCAGAGCCTAGGGTCTGAAAACACCATATATTTT. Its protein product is CASSQSLGSENTIYF. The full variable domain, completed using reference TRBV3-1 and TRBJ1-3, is DTAVSQTPKYLVTQMGNDKSIKCEQNLGHDTMYWYKQDSKKFLKIMFSYNNKELIINETVPNRFSPKSPDKAHLNLHINSLELGDSAVYFCASSQSLGSENTIYFGEGSWLTVV.

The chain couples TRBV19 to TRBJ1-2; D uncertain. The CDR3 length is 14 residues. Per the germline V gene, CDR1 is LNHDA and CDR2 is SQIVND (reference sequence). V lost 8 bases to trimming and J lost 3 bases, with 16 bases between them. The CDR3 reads CASVGLRHDYGYTF. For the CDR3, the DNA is TGTGCCAGTGTCGGCTTACGGCACGACTATGGCTACACCTTC.

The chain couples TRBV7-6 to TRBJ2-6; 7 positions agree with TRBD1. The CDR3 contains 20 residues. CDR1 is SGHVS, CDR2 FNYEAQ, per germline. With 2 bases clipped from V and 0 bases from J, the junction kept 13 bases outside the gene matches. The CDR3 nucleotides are TGTGCCAGCAGCTTAAATAATGTAGGGGGCCCTATCTCTGGGGCCAACGTCCTGACTTTC. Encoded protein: CASSLNNVGGPISGANVLTF.